These 23 T cell receptor beta chains came from one sample sequenced in a study of cytomegalovirus exposure and HLA in healthy donors. The data were produced by immunoSEQ multiplex PCR, yet TCRdb's version contains in-frame clones alone and is incomplete. The sample yields under 250,000 clones, about 90% seen once. Sequencing was done on a sample of PBMCs. These receptors came from a man between 18 and 29 years old in good health and CMV-seropositive.

The chain carries TRBV5-6 and TRBJ1-5, with D unclear. Looked up from germline, CDR1 is SGHDT and CDR2 is YYEEEE. There are 15 residues in the CDR3. The V end lost 3 bases, the J end lost 5 bases, and 15 bases lay between the germline ends. CDR3 bases: TGTGCCAGCAGCTCCTGGTGGAAGTCCGATCAGCCCCAGCATTTT. It is translated as CASSSWWKSDQPQHF.

The CDR3: CASSQATGTYEQYF. Written as DNA, the CDR3 is TGCGCCAGCAGCCAAGCGACAGGGACCTACGAGCAGTACTTC. V gene TRBV4-1 combines with J gene TRBJ2-7; 7 bases are a match to TRBD1. With 1 base clipped from V and 2 bases from J, the junction kept 2 bases outside the gene matches. The CDR3 runs to 14 residues. Germline values: CDR1 MGHRA, CDR2 YSYEKL.

This clone was seen more than once but under ten times. This rearrangement joins TRBV28 to TRBJ2-4, with D possibly matching TRBD2 (5 bases). V lost 5 bases and J 1 base, leaving 12 bases between the germline ends. CDR1 and CDR2 (germline): MDHEN, SYDVKM. There are 15 residues in the CDR3. CDR3 nucleotide sequence: TGTGCCAGCAGTCCCCAGGACTCGGCCAAAAACATTCAGTACTTC. Protein sequence: CASSPQDSAKNIQYF.

This sequence joins TRBV4-1 and TRBJ1-1; D remains unclear. The CDR3 has 14 amino acids. V shed 0 bases and J shed 1 base, with 6 bases lying between them. Germline V gene lookup returns CDR1 MGHRA and CDR2 YSYEKL. The CDR3 loop is CASSQDEWNTEAFF. For the CDR3, the DNA is TGCGCCAGCAGCCAAGATGAATGGAACACTGAAGCTTTCTTT.

The gene calls are TRBV6-7 and TRBJ2-7; no firm D call. TRBV6-7 qualifies as an ORF whose function is uncertain. CDR3 size: 14 residues. V shed 7 bases and J shed 5 bases, with 18 bases lying between them. This chain's CDR3 is CASIRCRRRDEQYF. DNA for the CDR3: TGTGCCAGCATCAGGTGTCGCAGACGTGACGAGCAGTACTTC.

In the case of this clone: Other DNA sequences in this specimen translate into the identical CDR3. The rearrangement uses TRBV11-3 and TRBJ2-1; TRBD1 agrees at 8 bases. V shed 6 bases and J 6 bases; nucleotides not matched to a gene: 4. Germline CDR1 and CDR2: SGHNT and YENEEA. The CDR3 length is 13 residues. The CDR3 DNA reads as TGTGCCAGCAGTTCAGACAGGGGCAATGAGCAGTTCTTC. Translation gives CASSSDRGNEQFF. The entire variable domain, with the rest obtained from reference TRBV11-3 and TRBJ2-1, is as follows: EAGVVQSPRYKIIEKKQPVAFWCNPISGHNTLYWYLQNLGQGPELLIRYENEEAVDDSQLPKDRFSAERLKGVDSTLKIQPAELGDSAVYLCASSSDRGNEQFFGPGTRLTVL.

This clone is a singleton in its sample. The chain couples TRBV11-3 to TRBJ2-7; D uncertain. V was trimmed by 1 base and J by 3 bases, leaving 7 bases between them. Germline-derived CDR1 and CDR2 are SGHNT and YENEEA. The CDR3 runs 13 residues. CDR3 protein: CASSLGWNYEQYF. CDR3 bases: TGTGCCAGCAGCTTAGGGTGGAACTACGAGCAGTACTTC. Looking up the rest from reference TRBV11-3 and TRBJ2-7 gives the full variable domain: EAGVVQSPRYKIIEKKQPVAFWCNPISGHNTLYWYLQNLGQGPELLIRYENEEAVDDSQLPKDRFSAERLKGVDSTLKIQPAELGDSAVYLCASSLGWNYEQYFGPGTRLTVT.

The rearrangement joins TRBV6-5 to TRBJ1-4, with D possibly matching TRBD1 (5 bases). CDR1 and CDR2 from the germline V gene are MNHEY and SVGAGI. The V and J ends lost 2 bases and 0 bases respectively, with 7 bases between them. The CDR3 runs to 15 residues. CDR3 loop: CASSYGGSTNEKLFF. CDR3 nucleotide sequence: TGTGCCAGCAGTTACGGGGGGTCAACTAATGAAAAACTGTTTTTT.

The chain joins TRBV30 to TRBJ2-7, with no clear D. V dropped 0 bases and J dropped 7 bases, with 7 bases sitting between them. The CDR3 sequence is 11 residues long. Germline values: CDR1 GTSNPN, CDR2 SVGIG (reference sequence). CDR3 region: CAWSVTAEQYF. Here the CDR3 DNA reads TGTGCCTGGAGTGTAACAGCTGAGCAGTACTTC.

The chain has TRBV7-3 and TRBJ1-4, with TRBD1 matching 8 bases. The germline V gene encodes CDR1 SGHTA and CDR2 FQGTGA. CDR3 length: 15 amino acids. V shed 5 bases and J 7 bases; nucleotides not matched to a gene: 9. The CDR3 sequence is CASSLDRERFEKLFF. As DNA, the CDR3 is TGTGCCAGCAGCCTGGACAGGGAGCGATTTGAAAAACTGTTTTTT.

V is TRBV5-4 and J is TRBJ2-3, with D possibly TRBD1 on 5 matching bases. The CDR3 covers 15 residues. Trimming removed 1 base at V and 5 bases at J, with 14 bases between. Germline V CDR1 and CDR2: SGHNT, YYREEE (reference sequence). This CDR3 reads CASSLQGAQRDTQYF. The CDR3 bases are TGTGCCAGCAGCTTGCAAGGGGCGCAGAGAGATACGCAGTATTTT.

The chain is built from TRBV2 and TRBJ2-1; D not resolved. This CDR3 contains 13 residues. Trimming removed 4 bases from V and 9 bases from J, with 13 bases in between. In germline, CDR1 is SNHLY, CDR2 FYNNEI. The CDR3 DNA reads TGTGCCAGCAGTGGACTGAAACGAACTGAGCAGTTCTTC. Translating gives CASSGLKRTEQFF.

This chain links TRBV27 with TRBJ2-3, with D tentatively TRBD2 (6 bases). The V end was cut by 2 bases, the J end by 2 bases, with 14 bases between. Germline V gene data show CDR1 as MNHEY and CDR2 as SMNVEV (reference sequence). CDR3 length: 16 amino acids. Here the CDR3 reads CASSLLLRGVTDTQYF. The CDR3 coding sequence is TGTGCCAGCAGTTTACTCTTGCGGGGTGTCACAGATACGCAGTATTTT.

V and J are TRBV6-5 and TRBJ2-7; 11 bases match TRBD2. This CDR3 has 14 amino acids. Germline CDR1 and CDR2: MNHEY and SVGAGI. The V and J ends lost 0 bases and 6 bases, in that order; junction bases with no gene match: 1. The CDR3, as DNA: TGTGCCAGCAGTTACTCTCTAGCGGGAGGCGAGCAGTACTTC. This sequence encodes CASSYSLAGGEQYF.

This chain uses TRBV4-2 with TRBJ2-5; 9 positions match TRBD2. CDR1 LGHNA and CDR2 YNFKEQ come from the germline V gene. Trimming at V came to 3 bases and at J to 2 bases, leaving 4 bases not matched to a gene. CDR3 length: 15 residues. The CDR3 bases are TGTGCCAGCAGCCAGGGGGGACTAGCACAAGAGACCCAGTACTTC. Protein: CASSQGGLAQETQYF.

CDR3 nucleotide sequence: TGTGCCAGCAGTAATCCGGGACAGGGGGTTCGCGAGCAGTACTTC. Amino acids: CASSNPGQGVREQYF. The rearrangement links TRBV27 to TRBJ2-7, with 11 bases identical to TRBD1. The germline gives CDR1 MNHEY, CDR2 SMNVEV (reference sequence). J gave up 6 bases and V 5 bases, and 9 bases lay outside the gene matches. The CDR3 consists of 15 residues.

This chain uses TRBV4-2 with TRBJ2-7; TRBD2 might be the D (5 bases). CDR3 length equals 16 residues. V lost 1 base and J 2 bases, leaving 15 bases between the germline ends. Germline V gene lookup returns CDR1 LGHNA and CDR2 YNFKEQ. The chain's CDR3 is CASSQVDKSGTYEQYF. The CDR3 nucleotides are TGTGCCAGCAGCCAAGTAGACAAATCGGGAACCTACGAGCAGTACTTC.

This chain joins TRBV6-5 and TRBJ2-7; tentatively, D is TRBD1 or TRBD2 (5 bases each). V lost 6 bases and J lost 3, with 18 bases in between. Germline V lookup: CDR1 MNHEY, CDR2 SVGAGI. The CDR3 is 15 residues long. CDR3 in amino acids: CASRRTGTVLYEQYF. The CDR3 DNA sequence: TGTGCCAGCAGAAGAACCGGGACGGTGCTCTACGAGCAGTACTTC.

Worth noting for this clone: This sequence is one base from a far larger clone and is likely a read error. Different DNA sequences within this sample yield the same CDR3. The CDR3 sequence is CASSLEGVGTEAFF. In DNA form, the CDR3 reads TGTGCCAGCAGCTTGGAAGGGGTAGGCACTGAAGCTTTCTTT. The V call is TRBV11-2, the J call TRBJ1-1, with a weak D call TRBD1 (5 bases). Germline V CDR1 and CDR2: SGHAT, FQNNGV. V dropped 3 bases and J dropped 4 bases, with 12 bases sitting between them. The CDR3 sequence is 14 residues long.

The chain carries TRBV2 and TRBJ2-7; 10 bases are a match to TRBD2. CDR1 is SNHLY and CDR2 is FYNNEI in the germline V gene. V gave up 2 bases and J gave up 3 bases; unmatched junction bases: 16. This CDR3 has 19 amino acids. In DNA, the CDR3 is TGTGCCAGCAGTGAAACCCTCACTAGCGGGACCATCCCCCACTACGAGCAGTACTTC. Encoded protein: CASSETLTSGTIPHYEQYF.

V and J are TRBV11-2 and TRBJ1-1; D possibly corresponds to TRBD1 (5 bases). Germline V gene data show CDR1 as SGHAT and CDR2 as FQNNGV. This CDR3 contains 12 residues. With 3 bases removed from V and 7 bases from J, the gap between germline ends came to 9 bases. The CDR3 nucleotides read TGTGCCAGCAGCTTCAGGGCCTATGAAGCTTTCTTT. Translated, it gives CASSFRAYEAFF.

The chain is built from TRBV9 and TRBJ2-5; D might be TRBD1 or TRBD2, each matching 5 bases. CDR1 SGDLS and CDR2 YYNGEE come from the germline V gene. Trimming took 4 bases from V and 5 from J, leaving 15 bases between them. The CDR3 is 14 residues long. Here the CDR3 reads CASSPTGGGETQYF. The CDR3 nucleotides are TGTGCCAGCAGCCCCACTGGGGGTGGGGAGACCCAGTACTTC.

The chain couples TRBV11-2 to TRBJ1-1, with no clear D. Trimming took 1 base from V and 10 from J, leaving 10 bases between them. The CDR3 has 12 amino acids. Germline V gene sequence: CDR1 SGHAT, CDR2 FQNNGV. The CDR3 DNA reads as TGTGCCAGCAGCTTAGGGGCAGCCTCAGCTTTCTTT. It encodes CASSLGAASAFF.